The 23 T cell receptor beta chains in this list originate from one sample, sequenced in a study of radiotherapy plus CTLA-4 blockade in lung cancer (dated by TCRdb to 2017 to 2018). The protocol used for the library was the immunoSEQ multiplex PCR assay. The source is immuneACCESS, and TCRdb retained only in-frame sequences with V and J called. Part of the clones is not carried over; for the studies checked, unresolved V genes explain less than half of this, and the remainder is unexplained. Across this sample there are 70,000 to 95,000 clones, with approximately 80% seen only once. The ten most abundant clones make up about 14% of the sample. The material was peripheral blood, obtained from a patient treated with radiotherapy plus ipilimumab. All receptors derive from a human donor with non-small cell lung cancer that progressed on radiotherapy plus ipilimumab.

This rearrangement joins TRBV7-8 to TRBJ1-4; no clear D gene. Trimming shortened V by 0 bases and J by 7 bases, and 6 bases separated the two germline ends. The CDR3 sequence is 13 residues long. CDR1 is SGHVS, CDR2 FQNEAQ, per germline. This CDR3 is CASSLAHSEKLFF. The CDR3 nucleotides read TGTGCCAGCAGCTTAGCGCATTCTGAAAAACTGTTTTTT.

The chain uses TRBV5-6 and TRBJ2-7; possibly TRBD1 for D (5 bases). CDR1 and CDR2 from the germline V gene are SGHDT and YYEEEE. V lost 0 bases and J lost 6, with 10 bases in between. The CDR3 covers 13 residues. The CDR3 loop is CASSLAGRAEQYF. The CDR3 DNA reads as TGTGCCAGCAGCTTGGCTGGCAGGGCCGAGCAGTACTTC.

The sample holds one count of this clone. The CDR3 protein is CAWSVRQGPYSNQPQHF. For the CDR3, the DNA is TGTGCCTGGAGTGTACGACAGGGGCCATATAGCAATCAGCCCCAGCATTTT. The chain joins TRBV30 to TRBJ1-5; TRBD1 matches at 8 bases. Unmatched junction bases numbered 7, after V lost 0 bases and J lost 0 bases. Germline lookup yields CDR1 GTSNPN and CDR2 SVGIG (reference sequence). This CDR3 spans 17 amino acids.

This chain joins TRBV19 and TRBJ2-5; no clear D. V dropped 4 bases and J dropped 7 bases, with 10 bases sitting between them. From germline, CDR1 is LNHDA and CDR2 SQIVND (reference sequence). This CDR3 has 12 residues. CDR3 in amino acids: CASSKPLGTQYF. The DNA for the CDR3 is TGTGCCAGTAGTAAACCCCTAGGGACCCAGTACTTC.

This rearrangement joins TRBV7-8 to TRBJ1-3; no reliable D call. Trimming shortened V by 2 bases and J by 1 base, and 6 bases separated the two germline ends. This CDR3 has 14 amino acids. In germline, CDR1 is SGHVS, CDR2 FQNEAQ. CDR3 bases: TGTGCCAGCAGCTTATTAGGGTCTGGAAACACCATATATTTT. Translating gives CASSLLGSGNTIYF.

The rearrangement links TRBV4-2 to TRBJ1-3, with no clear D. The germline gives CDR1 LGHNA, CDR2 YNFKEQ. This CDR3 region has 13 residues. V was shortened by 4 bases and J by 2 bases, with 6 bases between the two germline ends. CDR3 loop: CASSPSPGNTIYF. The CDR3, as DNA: TGTGCCAGCAGCCCCAGCCCTGGAAACACCATATATTTT.

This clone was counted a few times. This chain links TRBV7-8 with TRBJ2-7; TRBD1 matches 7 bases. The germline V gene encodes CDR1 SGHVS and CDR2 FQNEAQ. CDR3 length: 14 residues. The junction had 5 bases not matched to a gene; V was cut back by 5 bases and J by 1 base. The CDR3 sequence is CASSLRDSSYEQYF. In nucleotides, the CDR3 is TGTGCCAGCAGCCTCCGGGACAGTTCCTACGAGCAGTACTTC.

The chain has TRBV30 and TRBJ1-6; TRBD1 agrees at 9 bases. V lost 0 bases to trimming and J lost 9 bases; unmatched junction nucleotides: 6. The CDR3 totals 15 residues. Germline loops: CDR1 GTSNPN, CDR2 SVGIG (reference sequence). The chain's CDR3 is CAWSVVGTGFSPLHF. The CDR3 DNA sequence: TGTGCCTGGAGTGTGGTAGGGACAGGGTTTTCACCCCTCCACTTT.

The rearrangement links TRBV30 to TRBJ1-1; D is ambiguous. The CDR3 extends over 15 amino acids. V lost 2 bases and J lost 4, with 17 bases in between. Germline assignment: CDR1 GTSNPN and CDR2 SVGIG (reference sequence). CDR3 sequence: CAWSSTGRVGTEAFF. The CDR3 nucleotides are TGTGCCTGGAGTTCAACCGGTAGGGTGGGCACTGAAGCTTTCTTT.

Here the CDR3 reads CASSLAGTTVNEQFF. CDR3 bases: TGTGCCAGCAGCTTGGCCGGGACTACTGTCAATGAGCAGTTCTTC. The chain joins TRBV5-6 to TRBJ2-1; 7 bases fit TRBD2. The CDR3 consists of 15 residues. J was trimmed by 6 bases and V by 0 bases; bases with no gene match: 6. Germline V lookup: CDR1 SGHDT, CDR2 YYEEEE.

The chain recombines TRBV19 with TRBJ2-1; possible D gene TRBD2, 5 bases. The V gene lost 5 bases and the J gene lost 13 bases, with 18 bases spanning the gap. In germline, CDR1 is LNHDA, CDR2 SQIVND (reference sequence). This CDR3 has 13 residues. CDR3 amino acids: CASSPTSSAPQFF. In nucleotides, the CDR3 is TGTGCCAGTAGTCCCACTAGTTCCGCGCCCCAGTTCTTC.

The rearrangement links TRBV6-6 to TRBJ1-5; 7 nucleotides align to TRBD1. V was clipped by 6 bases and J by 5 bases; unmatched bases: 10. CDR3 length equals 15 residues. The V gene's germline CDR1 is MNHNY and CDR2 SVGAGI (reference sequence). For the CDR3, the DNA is TGTGCCAGCAGCCCCGTGACAGGGCCGGATCAGCCCCAGCATTTT. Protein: CASSPVTGPDQPQHF.

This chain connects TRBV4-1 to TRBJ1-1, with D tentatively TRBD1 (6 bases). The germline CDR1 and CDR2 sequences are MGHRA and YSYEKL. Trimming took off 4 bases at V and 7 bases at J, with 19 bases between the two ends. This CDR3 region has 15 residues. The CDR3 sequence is CASSRGGGGRIEAFF. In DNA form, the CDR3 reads TGCGCCAGCAGCCGAGGAGGAGGGGGTAGAATTGAAGCTTTCTTT.

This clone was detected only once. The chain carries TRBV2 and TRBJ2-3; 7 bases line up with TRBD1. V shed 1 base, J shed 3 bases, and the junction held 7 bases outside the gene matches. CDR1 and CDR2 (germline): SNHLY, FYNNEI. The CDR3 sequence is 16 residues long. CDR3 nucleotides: TGTGCCAGCAGTGAAGGAAGACAGGGTGGAACAGATACGCAGTATTTT. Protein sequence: CASSEGRQGGTDTQYF.

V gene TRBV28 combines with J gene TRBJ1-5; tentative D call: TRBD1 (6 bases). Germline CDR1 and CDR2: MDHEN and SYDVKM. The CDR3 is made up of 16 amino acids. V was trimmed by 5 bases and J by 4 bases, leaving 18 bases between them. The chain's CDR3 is CASSPLWGASNQPQHF. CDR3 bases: TGTGCCAGCAGTCCCCTTTGGGGGGCCTCTAATCAGCCCCAGCATTTT.

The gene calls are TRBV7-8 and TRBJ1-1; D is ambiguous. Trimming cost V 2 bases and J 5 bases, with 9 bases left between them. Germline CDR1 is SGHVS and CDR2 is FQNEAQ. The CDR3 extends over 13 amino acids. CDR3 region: CASSLYNRTEAFF. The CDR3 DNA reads TGTGCCAGCAGCTTATATAACAGAACTGAAGCTTTCTTT.

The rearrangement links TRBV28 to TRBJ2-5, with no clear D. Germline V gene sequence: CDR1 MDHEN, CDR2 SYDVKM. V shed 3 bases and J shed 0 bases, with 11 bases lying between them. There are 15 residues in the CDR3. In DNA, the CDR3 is TGTGCCAGCAGTTTGATCTTCGGGTACCAAGAGACCCAGTACTTC. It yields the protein CASSLIFGYQETQYF.

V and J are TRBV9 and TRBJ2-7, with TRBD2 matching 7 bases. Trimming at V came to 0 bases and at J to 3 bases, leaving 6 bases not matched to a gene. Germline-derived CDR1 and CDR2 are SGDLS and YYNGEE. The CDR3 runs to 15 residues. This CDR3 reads CASSVAGGALYEQYF. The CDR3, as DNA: TGTGCCAGCAGCGTAGCGGGGGGAGCTCTCTACGAGCAGTACTTC.

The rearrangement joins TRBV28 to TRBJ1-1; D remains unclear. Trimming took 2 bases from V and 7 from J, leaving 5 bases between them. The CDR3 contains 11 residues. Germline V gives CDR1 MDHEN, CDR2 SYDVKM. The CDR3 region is CASSLIGEAFF. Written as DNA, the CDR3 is TGTGCCAGCAGTTTAATCGGTGAAGCTTTCTTT.

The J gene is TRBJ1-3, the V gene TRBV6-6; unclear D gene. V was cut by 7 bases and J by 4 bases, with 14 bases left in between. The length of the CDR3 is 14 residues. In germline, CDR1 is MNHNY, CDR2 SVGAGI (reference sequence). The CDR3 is CASMISPNGNTIYF. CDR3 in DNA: TGTGCCAGCATGATTAGTCCGAACGGAAACACCATATATTTT.

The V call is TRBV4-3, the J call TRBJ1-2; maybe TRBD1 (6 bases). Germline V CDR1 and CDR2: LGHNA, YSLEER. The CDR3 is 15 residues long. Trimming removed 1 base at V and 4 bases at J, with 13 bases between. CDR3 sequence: CASSQGLTGFYGYTF. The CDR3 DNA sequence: TGCGCCAGCAGCCAAGGACTCACAGGGTTCTATGGCTACACCTTC.

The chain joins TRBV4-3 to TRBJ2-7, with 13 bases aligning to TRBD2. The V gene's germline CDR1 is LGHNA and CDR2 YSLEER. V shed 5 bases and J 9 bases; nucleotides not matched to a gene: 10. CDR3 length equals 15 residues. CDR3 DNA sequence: TGCGCCAGCAGCGCCCAGACTAGCGGGGGGTCCGGGCAGTACTTC. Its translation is CASSAQTSGGSGQYF.

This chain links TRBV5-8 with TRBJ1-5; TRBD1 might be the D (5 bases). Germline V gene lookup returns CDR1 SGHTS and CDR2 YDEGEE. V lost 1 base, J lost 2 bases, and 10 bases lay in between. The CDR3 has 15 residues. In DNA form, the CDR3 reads TGTGCCAGCAGCTTGTCGGGACCCCGCAATCAGCCCCAGCATTTT. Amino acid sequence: CASSLSGPRNQPQHF.